Sequencing of this T cell receptor (beta chain) was carried out in a study of T cells in Graves' hyperthyroidism and ophthalmopathy. On the study more broadly: Peripheral blood sampling occurred at initial diagnosis, before any treatment. Findings and limits, study-wide: Within blood appeared most thyroid clonotypes that had expanded above 0.001.

Ten or more counts support this clonotype. Its specificity is unknown. RNA transcripts gave rise to amplified TCR beta CDR3 regions. The primer set for the first-round RT-PCR of the TCR CDR3 was HTBI. One entry per CDR3 protein, called by TCRdb with MiXCR from the multiplex PCR reads. Among about 350,000 distinct CDR3 sequences listed, about 13% were seen once. The CDR3 is 13 amino acids. V lost 2 bases to trimming and J lost 6 bases, with 11 bases between them. The rearrangement uses TRBV12-3 or TRBV12-4 and TRBJ2-7, with TRBD1 as a possible D gene (5 bases). This TCR was sampled from a woman aged 40 to 55 with Graves' ophthalmopathy. Specimen: blood. CDR3 nucleotide sequence: TGTGCCAGCAGTTTATCCCAGGGTCGCGAGCAGTACTTC. It translates to CASSLSQGREQYF.